The TCR beta chain under discussion was sequenced for a study of molecular identifiers for immune sequencing clone quantification (dated by TCRdb to the late 2010s). About the full investigation: For a replicate experiment, RNA from around 20,000 or 99,000 naive CD8 T cells was divided into five aliquots, and four of the five aliquots were sequenced. This methods study used CD8 T cells to benchmark TCR RNA copy counting and molecular-identifier clustering-based TCR repertoire sequencing (MIDCIRS). Study-wide conclusions, independent of this receptor: In CMV-specific effector cells, clones with more than 20 RNA copies accounted for over 97% of molecules, whereas in naive cells such clones accounted for under 1%. Highly expanded clone sizes could be underestimated because identical TCR molecules may share a barcode. When barcode sub-clustering was omitted, TCR diversity was inflated by chimeric consensus sequences, with chimeras reaching as high as 47%. The naive libraries included spiked-in Jurkat TCR RNA (10 copies' worth), and this Jurkat TCR RNA is not part of the donor repertoire. Spiked-in Jurkat TCR RNA equivalent to a single cell was reported to be detectable even among one million naive CD8 T cells. Roughly 2.8 recovered TCR RNA copies per cell were obtained by modeling, versus approximately 9 by digital PCR, implying a capture efficiency of around 28%.

This clonotype showed up just a few times. There is no known antigen for this receptor. No base-level quality is on record; no much larger clone is a single base apart. The library was made by PCR. Instrument on record: NextSeq 500. Bulk TCR libraries were prepared as previously described, using TCR primers listed in Table S5. Total RNA was purified with the Qiagen AllPrep DNA/RNA kit. Before any analysis, reads coming from multiple sequencing runs of the same library were combined into one pool. Turning to the authors' computational methods: Reads were retained only if their TCR constant sequence matched exactly, and those retained reads were trimmed to 150 nt and grouped according to their 12-nt molecular barcodes. Reads inside each barcode group were sub-clustered using a 15% Levenshtein threshold, and a quality-weighted consensus sequence was constructed for each RNA molecule. Non-functional sequences were filtered out, along with any lower-count sequence sitting one edit away from another sequence. On the basis of fitting two negative binomial distributions, barcode sub-clusters with fewer than 20% of the maximum read count were discarded. Clones were called with MiXCR by TCRdb after fastp trimmed the public reads at Q25, and only in-frame beta chains were retained. Under each unique CDR3 protein, matching rows form one entry showing the most common genes and DNA. TCRdb assigned the V and J calls; the authors' analysis was not used. The sample table lists about 630,000 distinct CDR3 sequences, about 25% of them with a count of one. The biggest ten clones account for about 0.73% of the sample.

Deletion took 1 base off V and 9 bases off J, with a span of 13 bases between the germline ends. The CDR3 has 13 amino acids, counting the end cysteine and phenylalanine. The sequence is cut down to CDR3 DNA, 39 bases in frame from base 1. The CDR1 and CDR2 encoded by the germline V gene (reference sequence) are GTSNPN and SVGIG. Libraries of naive CD8 T cells were built from anywhere between roughly 17,000 and 1,000,000 sorted cells, with 10%, 30% or 50% of the purified RNA used. On a BD FACSAria II, naive CD8 T cells were FACS-sorted as CD8+CD4-CCR7+CD45RA+ and collected into RLT Plus buffer. To test detection sensitivity, Jurkat RNA equivalent to ten TCR copies was spiked into samples of about 17,000-1,100,000 naive CD8 T cells. CD8 T cells were enriched using RosetteSep CD8+ T Cell Enrichment Cocktail and Ficoll-Paque, and the enriched cells then underwent ACK red cell lysis.

The sequence derives from a human donor in good health. Some libraries in this study had Jurkat cell RNA spiked in. The source material was naive CD8+ T cells from blood, with Jurkat cell RNA spiked in. Reading the label with the study, this specimen's cell subset or site is: FACS-sorted CD8+CD4-CCR7+CD45RA+ naive T cells. In this chain, TRBV30 is recombined with TRBJ2-1, and TRBD1 may be the D gene, going by 5 matching bases. The CDR3 region reads CAWSGLGPGEQFF. The nucleotide sequence reads as follows: TGTGCCTGGAGTGGACTGGGGCCTGGTGAGCAGTTCTTC.